The 19 T cell receptor beta chains given below trace back to one sample, sequenced in a study of early T cells in non-severe SARS-CoV-2 infection. TCRdb used MiXCR to reprocess the 5' RACE reads, holding one entry per CDR3 protein. The table shows 75,000 or so distinct CDR3 sequences, with 12% occurring only once. Sequencing was carried out using whole blood. These receptors were collected from an adult who was a healthcare worker with PCR-confirmed SARS-CoV-2 infection or an uninfected control (not recorded which).

This clonotype was recorded at least ten times. The chain recombines TRBV12-3 or TRBV12-4 with TRBJ1-5; 7 bases agree with TRBD1. The ends lost 5 bases at V and 4 bases at J; junction bases unmatched: 11. The CDR3 spans 16 residues. This CDR3 is CASSPQGQNTNQPQHF. The CDR3 nucleotides are TGTGCCAGCAGTCCCCAGGGACAGAATACGAATCAGCCCCAGCATTTT.

This clonotype was seen repeatedly, ten times or more. The CDR3 loop reads CASRRRDRGPEQYF. DNA for the CDR3: TGTGCAAGTCGTAGACGGGACAGGGGACCCGAGCAGTACTTC. The chain couples TRBV12-2 to TRBJ2-7; TRBD1, the table's D call, was not compared with the DNA. TRBV12-2 is annotated as a pseudogene. CDR3 size: 14 residues.

This clonotype was counted many times. The rearrangement uses TRBV6-1 and TRBJ2-4, with 7 positions matching TRBD2. This CDR3 has 15 amino acids. Germline V lookup: CDR1 MNHNS, CDR2 SASEGT. Trimming took 6 bases from V and 6 from J; bases not matched to a gene: 11. Here the CDR3 DNA reads TGTGCCAGCAGCGAAATACCGGGAGGTATAAACATTCAGTACTTC. Translating gives CASSEIPGGINIQYF.

This clonotype was seen ten or more times. V is TRBV4-1 and J is TRBJ1-4, with TRBD1 matching 7 bases. With 2 bases clipped from V and 3 bases from J, the junction kept 6 bases outside the gene matches. The V gene's germline CDR1 is MGHRA and CDR2 YSYEKL. The CDR3 totals 16 residues. The CDR3 DNA is TGCGCCAGCAGCCAAAACCCGGGACAGCCTAATGAAAAACTGTTTTTT. This sequence encodes CASSQNPGQPNEKLFF.

There are a few counts of this clonotype. CDR3 in amino acids: CAWSDRYSSYNSPLHF. CDR3 in DNA: TGTGCCTGGAGTGACAGATATAGCTCCTATAATTCACCCCTCCACTTT. The J gene is TRBJ1-6, the V gene TRBV30, with D unclear. V lost 1 base, J lost 0 bases, and 10 bases lay in between. Germline V gene lookup returns CDR1 GTSNPN and CDR2 SVGIG (reference sequence). This CDR3 has 16 residues.

This clonotype was observed at least ten times. The chain joins TRBV12-3 or TRBV12-4 to TRBJ1-5; 8 bases align to TRBD1. V shed 6 bases, J shed 2 bases, and the junction held 3 bases outside the gene matches. The CDR3 is 14 amino acids. CDR3 nucleotide sequence: TGTGCCAGCAGCTCGACAGGGGGCAATCAGCCCCAGCATTTT. Protein sequence: CASSSTGGNQPQHF.

The chain carries TRBV5-1 and TRBJ1-1, with TRBD1 as a possible D gene (6 bases). Trimming took 0 bases from V and 4 from J, leaving 7 bases between them. The germline gives CDR1 SGHRS, CDR2 YFSETQ. This CDR3 comprises 13 residues. CDR3 sequence (DNA): TGCGCCAGCAGCTTGGAAGGGGGCACTGAAGCTTTCTTT. Translating gives CASSLEGGTEAFF. The full variable domain, with the rest looked up from reference TRBV5-1 and TRBJ1-1, is KAGVTQTPRYLIKTRGQQVTLSCSPISGHRSVSWYQQTPGQGLQFLFEYFSETQRNKGNFPGRFSGRQFSNSRSEMNVSTLELGDSALYLCASSLEGGTEAFFGQGTRLTVV.

The chain recombines TRBV2 with TRBJ1-6; the match to TRBD1 covers 8 bases. The trim removed 2 bases at V and 6 bases at J, leaving 6 bases unmatched. The germline gives CDR1 SNHLY, CDR2 FYNNEI. The CDR3 is 16 residues long. The CDR3, as DNA: TGTGCCAGCAGTGAAATTCGGACAGGGCCTAATTCACCCCTCCACTTT. It yields the protein CASSEIRTGPNSPLHF.

In its sample, this clonotype was seen a few times. This chain links TRBV28 with TRBJ2-3, with 9 positions matching TRBD2. There are 15 residues in the CDR3. Germline V gives CDR1 MDHEN, CDR2 SYDVKM. V trimming: 3 bases; J trimming: 1 base; junction bases outside the gene matches: 2. The CDR3 bases are TGTGCCAGCAGTTTTGTAGCGGGAGGCACAGATACGCAGTATTTT. This sequence encodes CASSFVAGGTDTQYF.

This clonotype was seen more than once but under ten times. This sequence joins TRBV29-1 and TRBJ2-6; D is tentatively TRBD1 or TRBD2 (6 bases each). V dropped 4 bases and J dropped 1 base, with 11 bases sitting between them. This CDR3 has 15 residues. Per germline, CDR1 SQVTM and CDR2 ANQGSEA. CDR3 nucleotides: TGCAGCGTTGCGGGGGACAAATCTGGGGCCAACGTCCTGACTTTC. This encodes CSVAGDKSGANVLTF. Full variable domain (outside the CDR3, taken from reference TRBV29-1 and TRBJ2-6): SAVISQKPSRDICQRGTSLTIQCQVDSQVTMMFWYRQQPGQSLTLIATANQGSEATYESGFVIDKFPISRPNLTFSTLTVSNMSPEDSSIYLCSVAGDKSGANVLTFGAGSRLTVL.

This clonotype was recorded at least ten times. This chain joins TRBV25-1 and TRBJ2-2; weak D call: TRBD1 (7 bases). The length of the CDR3 is 16 residues. With 5 bases removed from V and 4 bases from J, the gap between germline ends came to 17 bases. Germline CDR1 and CDR2: MGHDK and SYGVNS. The CDR3 DNA follows: TGTGCCAGCAGTTCTCCCCGGAGGGGGCTCACCGGGGAGCTGTTTTTT. Translation gives CASSSPRRGLTGELFF.

At least ten counts were recorded for this clonotype. V gene TRBV12-3 or TRBV12-4 combines with J gene TRBJ2-2; the match to TRBD2 covers 9 bases. The CDR3 loop spans 17 amino acids. Losses at the gene ends were 6 bases for V and 0 bases for J; bases not matched to a gene: 8. CDR3 amino acids: CASRESLAGTNTGELFF. The CDR3 bases are TGTGCCAGCAGGGAGTCCCTAGCGGGGACGAACACCGGGGAGCTGTTTTTT.

The chain recombines TRBV20-1 with TRBJ2-4; no reliable D call. This CDR3 is 14 amino acids long. Germline V gene sequence: CDR1 DFQATT, CDR2 SNEGSKA (reference sequence). Trimming removed 6 bases from V and 6 bases from J, with 18 bases in between. The CDR3 loop is CSAPPNSGPNIQYF. The CDR3 nucleotides read TGCAGTGCCCCCCCAAATTCGGGCCCAAACATTCAGTACTTC.

The table lists this clonotype with many counts. The chain recombines TRBV18 with TRBJ1-3; D is unclear. This CDR3 is 16 amino acids long. CDR1 is KGHSH, CDR2 LQKENI, per germline. The germline V and J ends were trimmed by 3 bases and 2 bases, with 14 bases remaining between them. The CDR3 sequence: CASSPRLRTAGNTIYF. CDR3 coding DNA: TGTGCCAGCTCACCCCGGTTGAGGACGGCTGGAAACACCATATATTTT.

This clonotype was seen a few times. The chain employs TRBV12-3 or TRBV12-4 and TRBJ2-7; 7 bases match TRBD2. J gave up 1 base and V 6 bases, and 15 bases lay outside the gene matches. The CDR3 covers 17 residues. CDR3 region: CASSPGGRRERSYEQYF. The CDR3 DNA sequence: TGTGCCAGCAGCCCCGGGGGTCGGCGGGAGCGATCCTACGAGCAGTACTTC.

A few counts support this clonotype. The rearrangement uses TRBV11-1 and TRBJ2-1; 7 bases line up with TRBD1. V lost 5 bases, J lost 4 bases, and 5 bases stayed unmatched. From germline, CDR1 is SGHAT and CDR2 FQDESV (reference sequence). The CDR3 contains 14 residues. The CDR3: CASSPGTVYNEQFF. The CDR3, as DNA: TGTGCCAGCAGCCCGGGGACAGTGTACAATGAGCAGTTCTTC.

This clonotype was recorded at least ten times. The chain joins TRBV6-2 or TRBV6-3 to TRBJ2-5, with 7 bases fitting TRBD1. CDR3 size: 16 residues. V lost 2 bases, J lost 4 bases, and 10 bases stayed unmatched. CDR1 and CDR2 from the germline V gene are MNHEY and SVGEGT. The CDR3 is CASSYPAMTGRETQYF. The DNA of the CDR3 is TGTGCCAGCAGTTACCCAGCGATGACAGGGCGAGAGACCCAGTACTTC.

This clonotype showed up many times. The genes are TRBV24-1 and TRBJ1-4; 8 bases are a match to TRBD1. This CDR3 region has 16 residues. Per germline, CDR1 KGHDR and CDR2 SFDVKD. Trimming at V came to 7 bases and at J to 4 bases, leaving 10 bases not matched to a gene. Here the CDR3 DNA reads TGTGCCACCAGCGGGACAGGACCTGAGGATAATGAAAAACTGTTTTTT. Translated: CATSGTGPEDNEKLFF.

Many counts were recorded for this clonotype. This rearrangement joins TRBV23-1 to TRBJ2-2, with 8 bases fitting TRBD1. TRBV23-1 qualifies as an ORF whose function is uncertain. Losses at the gene ends were 0 bases for V and 5 bases for J; bases not matched to a gene: 11. The CDR3 covers 18 residues. CDR3 in amino acids: CASSQSCFLDRETGELFF. The DNA of the CDR3 is TGCGCCAGCAGTCAATCGTGTTTTCTGGACAGGGAGACCGGGGAGCTGTTTTTT.